Each of the 30 T cell receptor beta chains below was sequenced from the same sample in a study of control samples from healthy donors and cancer patients. The table came from immunoSEQ multiplex PCR; TCRdb's copy has only in-frame clones and leaves some out. Of approximately 120,000 clones listed, roughly 92% are singletons. The sample consisted of PBMCs. The receptors come from a man of 80 years or more with head and neck cancer.

The V call is TRBV5-6, the J call TRBJ2-1, with D uncertain. Deletions cut 3 bases from V and 0 bases from J, with 10 bases between. The CDR3 runs 15 residues. The germline V gene encodes CDR1 SGHDT and CDR2 YYEEEE. In DNA form, the CDR3 reads TGTGCCAGCAGCTGGACGGCGAGCTCCTACAATGAGCAGTTCTTC. Translating it yields CASSWTASSYNEQFF. Filled out from reference TRBV5-6 and TRBJ2-1, the complete variable domain reads DAGVTQSPTHLIKTRGQQVTLRCSPKSGHDTVSWYQQALGQGPQFIFQYYEEEERQRGNFPDRFSGHQFPNYSSELNVNALLLGDSALYLCASSWTASSYNEQFFGPGTRLTVL.

The chain combines TRBV4-2 with TRBJ2-7; tentative D call: TRBD2 (5 bases). V was trimmed by 4 bases and J by 0 bases, leaving 25 bases between them. Germline loops: CDR1 LGHNA, CDR2 YNFKEQ. The CDR3 runs to 19 residues. CDR3 protein: CASSREGVFSATSSYEQYF. The CDR3 bases are TGTGCCAGCAGCCGAGAGGGTGTATTTTCGGCTACGAGCTCCTACGAGCAGTACTTC.

The rearrangement joins TRBV19 to TRBJ1-1; 7 bases map to TRBD1. Germline trimming cut 6 bases from V and 6 bases from J; bases unmatched to any gene: 19. Per the germline V gene, CDR1 is LNHDA and CDR2 is SQIVND (reference sequence). The CDR3 sequence is 17 residues long. The CDR3, as DNA: TGTGCCAGTAGCCTCGGAGACGACAGGGTTTTTTTGCCTGAAGCTTTCTTT. It specifies CASSLGDDRVFLPEAFF.

This chain links TRBV4-1 with TRBJ2-7; D might be TRBD1 or TRBD2, each matching 5 bases. The V gene's germline CDR1 is MGHRA and CDR2 YSYEKL. V lost 1 base, J lost 2 bases, and 15 bases lay in between. The CDR3 sequence is 16 residues long. CDR3 sequence reads: CASSQGFRDRTYEQYF. As DNA, the CDR3 is TGCGCCAGCAGCCAAGGGTTCCGGGACCGTACCTACGAGCAGTACTTC.

This sequence joins TRBV29-1 and TRBJ1-3; D remains unclear. Trimming shortened V by 5 bases and J by 3 bases, and 11 bases separated the two germline ends. The CDR3 is 13 amino acids. Germline loops: CDR1 SQVTM, CDR2 ANQGSEA. CDR3: CSVRRTGGNTIYF. The CDR3 DNA sequence: TGCAGCGTTAGACGGACTGGTGGAAACACCATATATTTT.

This clone has only one observation. V usage is TRBV19 and J usage is TRBJ2-7, with TRBD2 matching over 8 bases. With 5 bases clipped from V and 2 bases from J, the junction kept 5 bases outside the gene matches. Germline loops: CDR1 LNHDA, CDR2 SQIVND (reference sequence). The CDR3 is 14 amino acids. The CDR3 coding sequence is TGTGCCAGTAGTCCGCGGGGGGTGCCCTACGAGCAGTACTTC. Amino acids: CASSPRGVPYEQYF.

This clone showed up just once. This chain joins TRBV6-5 and TRBJ2-1; D possibly corresponds to TRBD1 (6 bases). Germline V gives CDR1 MNHEY, CDR2 SVGAGI. Trimming pared 5 bases from V and 3 bases from J, leaving 11 bases between. The CDR3 extends over 14 amino acids. The CDR3 spells CASSRQTGYNEQFF. CDR3 bases: TGTGCCAGCAGTCGTCAGACAGGCTACAATGAGCAGTTCTTC.

This chain links TRBV6-5 with TRBJ2-1; 13 nucleotides line up with TRBD2. CDR1 and CDR2 from the germline V gene are MNHEY and SVGAGI. The CDR3 extends over 13 amino acids. V dropped 10 bases and J dropped 9; count of bases not matched to a gene: 6. The CDR3 DNA follows: TGTGCCACCTTACTAGCGGGGGGGACTGAGCAGTTCTTC. Translation: CATLLAGGTEQFF.

The rearrangement joins TRBV11-2 to TRBJ2-3, with 11 bases matching TRBD2. There are 17 residues in the CDR3. Germline V gives CDR1 SGHAT, CDR2 FQNNGV. The V segment lost 5 bases and the J segment 5 bases; nucleotides outside the gene matches: 12. The CDR3, as DNA: TGTGCCAGCAGCCCCAAATCTAGCGGGAGGCGGGGAGATACGCAGTATTTT. It is translated as CASSPKSSGRRGDTQYF. The complete variable domain, with remaining parts taken from reference TRBV11-2 and TRBJ2-3, reads EAGVAQSPRYKIIEKRQSVAFWCNPISGHATLYWYQQILGQGPKLLIQFQNNGVVDDSQLPKDRFSAERLKGVDSTLKIQPAKLEDSAVYLCASSPKSSGRRGDTQYFGPGTRLTVL.

This chain connects TRBV7-9 to TRBJ2-7, with 9 bases that match TRBD2. V lost 5 bases and J lost 6; bases outside the gene matches: 11. The CDR3 totals 15 residues. The germline gives CDR1 SEHNR, CDR2 FQNEAQ (reference sequence). The CDR3 DNA is TGTGCCAGCAGCCATATTCGGACTAGCGAGAGCGAGCAGTACTTC. Amino acid sequence: CASSHIRTSESEQYF.

The genes are TRBV6-5 and TRBJ1-5; D is uncertain. This CDR3 comprises 15 residues. V lost 5 bases and J 4 bases, leaving 15 bases between the germline ends. The V gene's germline CDR1 is MNHEY and CDR2 SVGAGI. The CDR3 loop reads CASSTGVGRNQPQHF. CDR3 bases: TGTGCCAGCAGTACCGGGGTAGGTAGGAATCAGCCCCAGCATTTT.

This clone has just a few counts. V is TRBV7-9 and J is TRBJ1-2; D is possibly TRBD1 (6 bases). Germline V gene data show CDR1 as SEHNR and CDR2 as FQNEAQ (reference sequence). Trimming cost V 5 bases and J 10 bases, with 8 bases left between them. CDR3 size: 10 residues. CDR3 residues: CASSPGVYTF. DNA of the CDR3: TGTGCCAGCAGCCCAGGGGTCTACACCTTC.

The chain uses TRBV18 and TRBJ1-5; no reliable D call. This CDR3 contains 15 residues. Germline assignment: CDR1 KGHSH and CDR2 LQKENI. V was shortened by 4 bases and J by 0 bases, with 10 bases between the two germline ends. The CDR3 region has the DNA TGTGCCAGCTCACAAGACGGGTATAGCAATCAGCCCCAGCATTTT. As protein: CASSQDGYSNQPQHF. Full variable domain (outside the CDR3, taken from reference TRBV18 and TRBJ1-5): NAGVMQNPRHLVRRRGQEARLRCSPMKGHSHVYWYRQLPEEGLKFMVYLQKENIIDESGMPKERFSAEFPKEGPSILRIQQVVRGDSAAYFCASSQDGYSNQPQHFGDGTRLSIL.

This clone has just one count. This chain links TRBV7-2 with TRBJ2-5; possibly TRBD2 for D (6 bases). This CDR3 comprises 15 residues. V was trimmed by 5 bases and J by 1 base, leaving 14 bases between them. The germline gives CDR1 SGHTA, CDR2 FQGNSA. For the CDR3, the DNA is TGTGCCAGCAGCCGCGGGGACTTGAGCCAAGAGACCCAGTACTTC. It yields the protein CASSRGDLSQETQYF.

This sequence joins TRBV10-3 and TRBJ1-6; 9 nucleotides agree with TRBD1. Germline CDR1 ENHRY, CDR2 SYGVKD. The V segment lost 4 bases and the J segment 8 bases; nucleotides outside the gene matches: 3. CDR3 length: 14 residues. CDR3 region: CAISVTGGDSPLHF. The CDR3 bases are TGTGCCATCAGTGTAACAGGGGGCGATTCACCCCTCCACTTT.

This clone was seen only a few times. The V and J genes are TRBV19 and TRBJ1-5; D unresolved. There are 13 residues in the CDR3. Germline assignment: CDR1 LNHDA and CDR2 SQIVND (reference sequence). Deletions cut 1 base from V and 9 bases from J, with 10 bases between. The CDR3 coding sequence is TGTGCCAGTAGTATAGGTCCCCTACGGCCCCAGCATTTT. Protein sequence: CASSIGPLRPQHF. Complete variable domain (other parts from reference TRBV19 and TRBJ1-5): DGGITQSPKYLFRKEGQNVTLSCEQNLNHDAMYWYRQDPGQGLRLIYYSQIVNDFQKGDIAEGYSVSREKKESFPLTVTSAQKNPTAFYLCASSIGPLRPQHFGDGTRLSIL.

The rearrangement joins TRBV19 to TRBJ2-7, with D perhaps matching TRBD1 (5 bases). V dropped 5 bases and J dropped 0 bases, with 23 bases sitting between them. This CDR3 is built from 18 residues. From germline, CDR1 is LNHDA and CDR2 SQIVND (reference sequence). CDR3 loop: CASSFLPLDSSSSYEQYF. Written as DNA, the CDR3 is TGTGCCAGTAGTTTCCTCCCTTTAGACAGCTCGAGCTCCTACGAGCAGTACTTC.

This clone was counted once. The J gene is TRBJ2-7, the V gene TRBV6-1; unclear D gene. CDR1 and CDR2 (germline): MNHNS, SASEGT. The CDR3 covers 13 residues. V shed 0 bases and J shed 4 bases, with 7 bases lying between them. The CDR3 DNA sequence: TGTGCCAGCAGTGAAGCAACTTTTTACGAGCAGTACTTC. This sequence encodes CASSEATFYEQYF.

The chain carries TRBV9 and TRBJ2-3; 7 positions match TRBD2. Trimming removed 2 bases from V and 2 bases from J; junction bases left unmatched: 11. The CDR3 spans 17 residues. CDR1 SGDLS and CDR2 YYNGEE come from the germline V gene. The chain's CDR3 is CASSVPREGPVTDTQYF. CDR3 coding DNA: TGTGCCAGCAGCGTCCCGAGGGAGGGTCCTGTCACAGATACGCAGTATTTT.

The rearrangement links TRBV29-1 to TRBJ2-1; TRBD1 matches at 7 bases. Trimming at V came to 4 bases and at J to 4 bases, leaving 7 bases not matched to a gene. CDR3 length equals 14 residues. Germline V gene data show CDR1 as SQVTM and CDR2 as ANQGSEA. The CDR3, as DNA: TGCAGCGTTGTTCCGGGACAGCCGTACAATGAGCAGTTCTTC. Protein product: CSVVPGQPYNEQFF.

The genes are TRBV29-1 and TRBJ2-1; unclear D gene. The germline V gene encodes CDR1 SQVTM and CDR2 ANQGSEA. V was trimmed by 4 bases and J by 2 bases, leaving 3 bases between them. This CDR3 contains 11 residues. Here the CDR3 DNA reads TGCAGCGTTGTTACCTACAATGAGCAGTTCTTC. Translating it yields CSVVTYNEQFF.

This clone showed up just once. This chain joins TRBV23-1 and TRBJ2-3, with 7 bases that match TRBD1. TRBV23-1 is treated as an ORF (open reading frame) with a function not yet certain. V shed 6 bases, J shed 0 bases, and the junction held 6 bases outside the gene matches. This CDR3 region has 15 residues. The CDR3 DNA reads as TGCGCCAGCAGCCAGGGACAGCCTAGCACAGATACGCAGTATTTT. The encoded protein is CASSQGQPSTDTQYF.

The chain links TRBV6-5 to TRBJ1-3; D is uncertain. The germline CDR1 and CDR2 sequences are MNHEY and SVGAGI. The V end was cut by 0 bases, the J end by 0 bases, with 6 bases between. The CDR3 has 15 amino acids. The CDR3 sequence: CASSYSFSSGNTIYF. In DNA form, the CDR3 reads TGTGCCAGCAGTTACTCGTTCAGCTCTGGAAACACCATATATTTT.

J is TRBJ2-2 and V is TRBV5-4; no clear D. Germline CDR1 and CDR2: SGHNT and YYREEE (reference sequence). V was cut by 1 base and J by 1 base, with 2 bases left in between. The CDR3 covers 13 residues. The chain's CDR3 is CASSLQNTGELFF. The CDR3, as DNA: TGTGCCAGCAGCTTGCAGAACACCGGGGAGCTGTTTTTT.

The V and J genes are TRBV27 and TRBJ2-3; TRBD1 matches at 9 bases. Trimming cost V 5 bases and J 0 bases; bases outside gene matches: 9. CDR3 size: 17 residues. Germline V CDR1 and CDR2: MNHEY, SMNVEV (reference sequence). The CDR3 loop reads CASSRRTGVLSTDTQYF. For the CDR3, the DNA is TGTGCCAGCAGTCGACGGACAGGGGTCTTGAGCACAGATACGCAGTATTTT.

J is TRBJ2-1 and V is TRBV7-9; a weak D match, TRBD2 (5 bases). The V end was cut by 5 bases, the J end by 6 bases, with 20 bases between. Germline lookup yields CDR1 SEHNR and CDR2 FQNEAQ (reference sequence). The CDR3 covers 16 residues. The CDR3 DNA reads TGTGCCAGCAGCCAAGCTAGCTACACGAACCCCAATGAGCAGTTCTTC. This gives the protein CASSQASYTNPNEQFF.

The chain links TRBV30 to TRBJ2-7; D is unresolved. Trimming pared 2 bases from V and 0 bases from J, leaving 11 bases between. This CDR3 region has 14 residues. Per germline, CDR1 GTSNPN and CDR2 SVGIG (reference sequence). CDR3 sequence (DNA): TGTGCCTGGAGTTGGACCTGGAGCTCCTACGAGCAGTACTTC. It specifies CAWSWTWSSYEQYF.

The V and J genes are TRBV11-2 and TRBJ2-7, with D possibly TRBD2 on 5 matching bases. The CDR3 extends over 14 amino acids. Trimming stripped 1 base from V and 3 bases from J, with 10 bases between. Germline loops: CDR1 SGHAT, CDR2 FQNNGV. The CDR3 nucleotides read TGTGCCAGCAGCTTAGGCAGCGGAGGCTACGAGCAGTACTTC. This sequence encodes CASSLGSGGYEQYF. The full variable domain, with the rest looked up from reference TRBV11-2 and TRBJ2-7, is EAGVAQSPRYKIIEKRQSVAFWCNPISGHATLYWYQQILGQGPKLLIQFQNNGVVDDSQLPKDRFSAERLKGVDSTLKIQPAKLEDSAVYLCASSLGSGGYEQYFGPGTRLTVT.

The chain employs TRBV27 and TRBJ1-2; no reliable D call. Germline loops: CDR1 MNHEY, CDR2 SMNVEV (reference sequence). V lost 3 bases to trimming and J lost 4 bases, with 12 bases between them. The CDR3 has 14 amino acids. The CDR3 is CASSFMNPLYGYTF. In nucleotides, the CDR3 is TGTGCCAGCAGTTTTATGAACCCCCTCTATGGCTACACCTTC.

This clone was picked up one time. The chain has TRBV7-9 and TRBJ2-5; D remains unclear. CDR3 length: 17 amino acids. Trimming stripped 0 bases from V and 8 bases from J, with 22 bases between. The germline V gene encodes CDR1 SEHNR and CDR2 FQNEAQ (reference sequence). The CDR3 here is CASSLASMGWSGPTQYF. The CDR3 bases are TGTGCCAGCAGCTTAGCGTCTATGGGCTGGTCAGGACCTACCCAGTACTTC.